This T cell receptor (beta chain) was identified in a study of blood T cell repertoires in COVID-19. Study as a whole: COVID-19 samples, acute and convalescent, were from the United States, Italy and Spain. Sample material is recorded as cDNA or gDNA derived from T cells, B-cell-depleted T cells, or PBMCs.

Trimming pared 4 bases from V and 7 bases from J, leaving 24 bases between. The CDR3 covers 17 residues. The germline V gene has CDR1 SGDLS and CDR2 YYNGEE. Original analysis: Amplification of reference gene primers provided the estimated nucleated cell counts. Method: immunoSEQ multiplex PCR; TCRdb's copy keeps in-frame clones and lacks some. V and J calls plus clone size are reproduced from that table; the DNA served to infer D and trimming. The data show approximately 350,000 clones, 89% seen once. This sequence joins TRBV9 and TRBJ2-1; D might be TRBD2 (7 bases). The clonotype originates from a woman in her thirties with COVID-19, enrolled during active disease. Material: peripheral blood. As DNA, the CDR3 is TGTGCCAGCAGCCCCATCCTGGGGGGGGGCCAGTATAATGAGCAGTTCTTC. This gives the protein CASSPILGGGQYNEQFF.